This T cell receptor (beta chain) was recorded in a study of response to subunit inactivated influenza vaccine. Study-level findings and limits: The study's authors posited that every seasonal influenza vaccination enlists few new T cells.

This CDR3 comprises 12 residues. With 7 bases removed from V and 4 bases from J, the gap between germline ends came to 8 bases. Germline assignment: CDR1 MNHEY and CDR2 SVGEGT. From the RT-PCR reads, TCRdb called clonotypes with MiXCR, one entry per CDR3 protein. The sample includes about half a million distinct CDR3 sequences, 10% to 11% of them seen just once. For this clonotype: Its cognate antigen is unknown.

The sequence came from a man aged 45 to 65 who received an inactivated influenza vaccine. The material sequenced was PBMCs from blood, taken around seven weeks after vaccination. The chain combines TRBV6-2 or TRBV6-3 with TRBJ2-1; D may match TRBD1 or TRBD2 (6 bases each). The CDR3 DNA follows: TGTGCCAGCAAAGGGGGGTACAATGAGCAGTTCTTC. Translation gives CASKGGYNEQFF.